Sequencing of this T cell receptor (beta chain) was carried out in a study of shared clonotypes between healthy human individuals. Measured with immunoSEQ multiplex PCR; TCRdb has only the in-frame clones, and not every one. Of under 2,500,000 clones listed, approximately 94% were seen once; the top ten hold approximately 0.13%. Study observations and caveats: Sampling covered blood only; tissue repertoires likely differ.

As concerns this clone: The antigen remains unidentified.

The sample comprised naive CD4+ T cells sorted from blood. Sample subset: CD45RA+ positively selected. The source of this sequence is a young man in good health.

CDR3 region: CASTARVDYGYTF. As DNA, the CDR3 is TGTGCCAGTACCGCCAGGGTCGACTATGGCTACACCTTC. This rearrangement joins TRBV19 to TRBJ1-2, with a tentative D call TRBD1 (5 bases). V was trimmed by 7 bases and J by 3 bases, leaving 12 bases between them. The CDR3 has 13 residues. Germline V gene sequence: CDR1 LNHDA, CDR2 SQIVND (reference sequence). The whole variable domain, filled in from reference TRBV19 and TRBJ1-2, reads DGGITQSPKYLFRKEGQNVTLSCEQNLNHDAMYWYRQDPGQGLRLIYYSQIVNDFQKGDIAEGYSVSREKKESFPLTVTSAQKNPTAFYLCASTARVDYGYTFGSGTRLTVV.